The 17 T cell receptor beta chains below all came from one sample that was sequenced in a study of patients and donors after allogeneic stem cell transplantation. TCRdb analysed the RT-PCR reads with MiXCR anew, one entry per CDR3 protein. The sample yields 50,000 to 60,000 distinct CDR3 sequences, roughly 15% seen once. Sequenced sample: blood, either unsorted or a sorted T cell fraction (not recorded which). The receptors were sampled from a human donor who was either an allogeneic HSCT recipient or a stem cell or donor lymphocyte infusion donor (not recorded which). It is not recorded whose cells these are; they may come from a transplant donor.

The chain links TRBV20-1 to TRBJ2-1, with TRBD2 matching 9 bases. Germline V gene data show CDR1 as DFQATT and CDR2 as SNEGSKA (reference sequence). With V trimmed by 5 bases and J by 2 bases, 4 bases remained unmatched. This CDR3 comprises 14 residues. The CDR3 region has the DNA TGCAGTGCTGGCGGACTAGCGACCTACAATGAGCAGTTCTTC. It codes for CSAGGLATYNEQFF.

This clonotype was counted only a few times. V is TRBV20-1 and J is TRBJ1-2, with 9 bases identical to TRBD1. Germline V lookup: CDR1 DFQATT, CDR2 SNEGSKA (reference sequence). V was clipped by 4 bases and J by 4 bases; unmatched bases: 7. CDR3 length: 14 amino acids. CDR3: CSATYEGQGYGYTF. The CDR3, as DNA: TGCAGTGCTACATATGAGGGACAGGGCTATGGCTACACCTTC.

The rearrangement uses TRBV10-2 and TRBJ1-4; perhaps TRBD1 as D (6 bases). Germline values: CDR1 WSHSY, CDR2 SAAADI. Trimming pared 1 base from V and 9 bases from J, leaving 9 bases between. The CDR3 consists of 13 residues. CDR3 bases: TGCGCCAGCAGTGAGTTCACAGGGCAAAAACTGTTTTTT. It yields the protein CASSEFTGQKLFF.

The CDR3 sequence is CASSQVTGVAYGYTF. In nucleotides, the CDR3 is TGTGCCAGCAGCCAAGTCACAGGGGTAGCCTATGGCTACACCTTC. The rearrangement joins TRBV14 to TRBJ1-2; 7 nucleotides align to TRBD1. Trimming removed 1 base from V and 4 bases from J; junction bases left unmatched: 6. The CDR3 extends over 15 amino acids. Germline CDR1 reads SGHDN; CDR2 reads FVKESK.

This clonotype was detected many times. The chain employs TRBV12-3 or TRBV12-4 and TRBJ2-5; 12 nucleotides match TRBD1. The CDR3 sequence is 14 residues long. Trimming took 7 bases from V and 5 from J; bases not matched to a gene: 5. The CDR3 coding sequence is TGTGCCAGCAATACCGGGACAGGGGGCGAGACCCAGTACTTC. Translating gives CASNTGTGGETQYF.

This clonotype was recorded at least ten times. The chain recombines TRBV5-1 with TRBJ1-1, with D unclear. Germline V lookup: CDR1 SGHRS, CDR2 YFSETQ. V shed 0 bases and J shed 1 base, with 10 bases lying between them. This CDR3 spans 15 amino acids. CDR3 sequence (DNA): TGCGCCAGCAGCTTGGTTGTAGGCGCGAACACTGAAGCTTTCTTT. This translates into CASSLVVGANTEAFF. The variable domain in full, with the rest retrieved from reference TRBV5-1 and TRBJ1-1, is KAGVTQTPRYLIKTRGQQVTLSCSPISGHRSVSWYQQTPGQGLQFLFEYFSETQRNKGNFPGRFSGRQFSNSRSEMNVSTLELGDSALYLCASSLVVGANTEAFFGQGTRLTVV.

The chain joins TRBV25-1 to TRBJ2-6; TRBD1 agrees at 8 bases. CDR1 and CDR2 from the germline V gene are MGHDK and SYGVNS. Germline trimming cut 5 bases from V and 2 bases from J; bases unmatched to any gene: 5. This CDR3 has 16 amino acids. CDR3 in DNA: TGTGCCAGCAGTAGACAGGGGCCCACTGGGGCCAACGTCCTGACTTTC. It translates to CASSRQGPTGANVLTF.

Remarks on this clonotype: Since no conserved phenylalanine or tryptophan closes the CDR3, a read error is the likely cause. Here the CDR3 DNA reads TGTGCCAGCAGTTTGCTAGCGGGAGCCCCGAACTGGGATACGCAGTATTTG. The encoded protein is CASSLLAGAPNWDTQYL. V usage is TRBV27 and J usage is TRBJ2-3, with 10 bases matching TRBD2. Germline trimming cut 3 bases from V and 6 bases from J; bases unmatched to any gene: 12. CDR3 size: 17 residues. Germline V gives CDR1 MNHEY, CDR2 SMNVEV (reference sequence).

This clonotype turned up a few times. The CDR3 sequence: CASRQGSYNEQFF. In nucleotides, the CDR3 is TGTGCCAGCAGGCAGGGGTCCTACAATGAGCAGTTCTTC. This chain connects TRBV6-5 to TRBJ2-1; tentative D call: TRBD1 (6 bases). The V and J ends lost 6 bases and 1 base respectively, with 7 bases between them. This CDR3 is built from 13 residues. In germline, CDR1 is MNHEY, CDR2 SVGAGI.

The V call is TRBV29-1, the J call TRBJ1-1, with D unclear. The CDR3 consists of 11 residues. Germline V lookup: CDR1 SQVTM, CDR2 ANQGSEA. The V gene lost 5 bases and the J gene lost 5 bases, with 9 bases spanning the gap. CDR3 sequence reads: CSVHAGTEAFF. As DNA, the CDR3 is TGCAGCGTTCATGCCGGGACTGAAGCTTTCTTT.

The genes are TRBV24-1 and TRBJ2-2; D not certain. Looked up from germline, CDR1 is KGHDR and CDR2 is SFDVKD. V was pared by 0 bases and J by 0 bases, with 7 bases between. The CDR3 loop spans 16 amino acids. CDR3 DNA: TGTGCCACCAGTGATTTGTGGACCACGAACACCGGGGAGCTGTTTTTT. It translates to CATSDLWTTNTGELFF.

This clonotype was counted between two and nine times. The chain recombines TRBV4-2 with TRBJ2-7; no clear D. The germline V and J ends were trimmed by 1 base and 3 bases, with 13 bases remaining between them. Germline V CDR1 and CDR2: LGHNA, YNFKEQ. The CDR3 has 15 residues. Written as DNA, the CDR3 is TGTGCCAGCAGCCAAGGCTCACACTCGGTCTACGAGCAGTACTTC. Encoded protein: CASSQGSHSVYEQYF.

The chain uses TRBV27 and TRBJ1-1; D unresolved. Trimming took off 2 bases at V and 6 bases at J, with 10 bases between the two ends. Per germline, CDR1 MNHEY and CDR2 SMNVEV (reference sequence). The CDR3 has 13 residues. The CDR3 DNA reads TGTGCCAGCAGTTTAGGGCGCGAGGCTGAAGCTTTCTTT. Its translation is CASSLGREAEAFF.

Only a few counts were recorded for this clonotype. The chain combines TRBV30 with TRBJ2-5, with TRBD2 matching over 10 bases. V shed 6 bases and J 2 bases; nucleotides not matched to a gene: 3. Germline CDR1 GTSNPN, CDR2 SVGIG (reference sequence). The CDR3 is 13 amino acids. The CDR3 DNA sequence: TGTGCCTGCTGGACTAGCGGACAAGAGACCCAGTACTTC. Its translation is CACWTSGQETQYF.

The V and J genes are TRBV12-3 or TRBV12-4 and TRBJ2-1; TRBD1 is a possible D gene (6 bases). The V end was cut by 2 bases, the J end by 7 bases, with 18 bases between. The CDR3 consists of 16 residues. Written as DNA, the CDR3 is TGTGCCAGCAGTTTAAACTTGGGACAACTACCAAATGAGCAGTTCTTC. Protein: CASSLNLGQLPNEQFF.

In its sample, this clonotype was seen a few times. This CDR3 reads CASSFVHRDTPEAFF. For the CDR3, the DNA is TGTGCCAGCAGCTTCGTACACCGGGACACACCTGAAGCTTTCTTT. This chain links TRBV5-6 with TRBJ1-1, with D perhaps TRBD1 (6 bases). CDR1 and CDR2 from the germline V gene are SGHDT and YYEEEE. V shed 2 bases and J shed 6 bases, with 17 bases lying between them. CDR3 length equals 15 residues.

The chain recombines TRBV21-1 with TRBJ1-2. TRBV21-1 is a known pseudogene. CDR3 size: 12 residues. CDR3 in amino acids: CASSKKGLGYTF. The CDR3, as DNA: TGTGCCAGCAGCAAAAAGGGTCTTGGCTACACCTTC.